The 2 T cell receptor beta chains listed next were all sequenced from one sample in a study of blood T cell repertoires in COVID-19. Here immunoSEQ multiplex PCR was the method, and the copy in TCRdb shows in-frame clones only, minus some. Of under 150,000 clones in the sample, roughly 86% were seen once. Sequences were obtained from peripheral blood. The receptors originated from a human donor in a cohort sampled during active COVID-19.

The V call is TRBV29-1, the J call TRBJ2-3, with 7 nucleotides matching TRBD2. The CDR3 totals 13 residues. Trimming at V came to 4 bases and at J to 3 bases, leaving 4 bases not matched to a gene. Germline lookup yields CDR1 SQVTM and CDR2 ANQGSEA. In nucleotides, the CDR3 is TGCAGCGTTGGAGCGGGGACTACAGATACGCAGTATTTT. It is translated as CSVGAGTTDTQYF.

The chain links TRBV7-2 to TRBJ1-3; D is ambiguous. The ends were cut back, 1 base at V and 5 bases at J, with 3 bases in the middle. Germline V gene data show CDR1 as SGHTA and CDR2 as FQGNSA. This CDR3 is built from 12 residues. The CDR3 here is CASSLDRNTIYF. Written as DNA, the CDR3 is TGTGCCAGCAGCTTAGATAGAAACACCATATATTTT.